This T cell receptor beta chain was obtained from a study of shared clonotypes between healthy human individuals. For the study at large: A few men and a couple of women, aged 18 to 49, were donors. Study-wide results and limits: Generation probabilities of non-shared clonotypes were lower (relative to those shared by all four donors). Around 5% of naive CD4 clonotypes were common to a few donors.

Note on this clone: The antigen remains undetermined.

Methods used by the authors: ImmunoSEQ sequences covered only the junction and lacked quality scores; filtering therefore differed. Repertoires were generated with immunoSEQ multiplex PCR, while TCRdb's copy carries only in-frame clones and drops some. V, J and clone size were drawn from that table, and D and trimming were deduced from the DNA. The repertoire holds about 2,100,000 clones, with 85% to 95% as singletons. The germline V gene encodes CDR1 SGHVS and CDR2 FNYEAQ. This CDR3 spans 15 amino acids. The V and J ends lost 1 base and 5 bases, in that order; junction bases with no gene match: 5. Naive CD8 isolation took CD45RO-negative cells positively selected for CCR7 and excluded terminally differentiated effector memory CD45RA+ cells.

This sequence originates from a man younger than 35 in good health. Some clones in this sample may be carry-over from other donors' samples. Material: naive CD8+ T cells from PBMCs. V usage is TRBV7-6 and J usage is TRBJ2-7, with 10 bases identical to TRBD1. The CDR3 DNA is TGTGCCAGCAGCTTAGAATGGACAGGGGGTGACGAGCAGTACTTC. This gives the protein CASSLEWTGGDEQYF.